Below, 11 T cell receptor beta chains from the same sample are listed, as sequenced in a study of T cell repertoires in cytomegalovirus infection. Using its own MiXCR run on the reads, TCRdb lists one record per CDR3 protein. The sample yields over 250,000 distinct CDR3 sequences, 20% to 25% seen once. The antigens for these receptors are not known. Source: cultured PBMCs, taken from culture after CMV antigen stimulation. The receptors were sampled from a human donor in good health (CMV status not recorded). Some clones in this sample may be carry-over from other donors' samples.

The J gene is TRBJ1-5, the V gene TRBV4-2; 8 positions agree with TRBD1. CDR1 LGHNA and CDR2 YNFKEQ come from the germline V gene. The J segment lost 1 base and the V segment lost 1 base, leaving 9 bases of the junction unmatched. This CDR3 is 18 amino acids long. For the CDR3, the DNA is TGTGCCAGCAGCCAAGGCGGGGACAGGTTTTGGAGCAATCAGCCCCAGCATTTT. Its protein product is CASSQGGDRFWSNQPQHF.

The chain combines TRBV7-9 with TRBJ2-5; D remains ambiguous. The ends were cut back, 4 bases at V and 4 bases at J, with 19 bases in the middle. CDR3 length: 16 residues. In germline, CDR1 is SEHNR, CDR2 FQNEAQ (reference sequence). The CDR3 bases are TGTGCCAGCAGCTACGGCGCGCTGACCGCTGGAGAGACCCAGTACTTC. Amino acids: CASSYGALTAGETQYF.

The chain's CDR3 is CASSYFTGGQNEQYF. CDR3 sequence (DNA): TGTGCCAGCAGTTACTTTACAGGGGGCCAGAACGAGCAGTACTTC. The chain links TRBV6-6 to TRBJ2-7, with 9 bases lining up with TRBD1. The CDR3 runs to 15 residues. After removal of 1 base from V and 5 bases from J, the junction contained 6 bases not matched to a gene. Germline V gene data show CDR1 as MNHNY and CDR2 as SVGAGI (reference sequence).

This clonotype has just a few counts. The chain carries TRBV11-2 and TRBJ1-5; unclear D gene. The CDR3 covers 13 residues. Per the germline V gene, CDR1 is SGHAT and CDR2 is FQNNGV. V gave up 3 bases and J gave up 4 bases, with 7 bases separating them. The CDR3 DNA follows: TGTGCCAGCAGCTTTGGGCTAAATCAGCCCCAGCATTTT. Protein product: CASSFGLNQPQHF.

This clonotype was recorded a few times. This rearrangement joins TRBV7-2 to TRBJ2-2, with TRBD2 matching over 10 bases. There are 15 residues in the CDR3. J gave up 6 bases and V 5 bases, and 6 bases lay outside the gene matches. Per the germline V gene, CDR1 is SGHTA and CDR2 is FQGNSA. The chain's CDR3 is CASSRGLAGAGELFF. The CDR3 nucleotides read TGTGCCAGCAGCCGGGGGCTAGCGGGAGCCGGGGAGCTGTTTTTT.

CDR3 residues: CASRRGTSGSDEQFF. Written as DNA, the CDR3 is TGTGCCAGCAGACGCGGGACTAGCGGGAGTGATGAGCAGTTCTTC. This chain joins TRBV6-2 or TRBV6-3 and TRBJ2-1; TRBD2 matches 14 bases. V shed 6 bases and J 8 bases; nucleotides not matched to a gene: 6. The CDR3 loop spans 15 amino acids. Germline CDR1 reads MNHEY; CDR2 reads SVGEGT.

CDR3 coding DNA: TGTGCCAGCACCCTCCTAAATACCAAAAACATTCAGTACTTC. It yields the protein CASTLLNTKNIQYF. J is TRBJ2-4 and V is TRBV12-3 or TRBV12-4; D is unclear. This CDR3 has 14 amino acids. Trimming stripped 7 bases from V and 2 bases from J, with 12 bases between.

V is TRBV19 and J is TRBJ2-3, with a weak D call TRBD2 (5 bases). Germline lookup yields CDR1 LNHDA and CDR2 SQIVND (reference sequence). V was shortened by 6 bases and J by 4 bases, with 14 bases between the two germline ends. The CDR3 totals 14 residues. CDR3 DNA: TGTGCCAGTAGCCCTCTTAGCGACGCAGATACGCAGTATTTT. Its translation: CASSPLSDADTQYF. The whole variable domain, remainder taken from reference TRBV19 and TRBJ2-3, is DGGITQSPKYLFRKEGQNVTLSCEQNLNHDAMYWYRQDPGQGLRLIYYSQIVNDFQKGDIAEGYSVSREKKESFPLTVTSAQKNPTAFYLCASSPLSDADTQYFGPGTRLTVL.

The J gene is TRBJ2-2, the V gene TRBV18, with 7 positions matching TRBD2. The V gene end was trimmed by 3 bases and the J gene end by 6 bases; junction bases not matched to a gene: 7. The CDR3 is 15 residues long. CDR1 and CDR2 (germline): KGHSH, LQKENI. The CDR3 coding sequence is TGTGCCAGCTCACCGATCCAGCGGGGATCCGGGGAGCTGTTTTTT. Translation gives CASSPIQRGSGELFF.

This rearrangement joins TRBV4-3 to TRBJ2-3, with unresolved D. CDR3 size: 13 residues. V was trimmed by 2 bases and J by 3 bases, leaving 6 bases between them. CDR1 and CDR2 from the germline V gene are LGHNA and YSLEER. This CDR3 is CASSQTATDTQYF. Here the CDR3 DNA reads TGCGCCAGCAGCCAAACAGCTACAGATACGCAGTATTTT.

In regard to this clonotype: One end of the junction varies from germline; a read error may be responsible. J is TRBJ2-1 and V is TRBV7-6, with TRBD2 matching 13 bases. Germline-derived CDR1 and CDR2 are SGHVS and FNYEAQ. The CDR3 runs to 18 residues. The CDR3 nucleotides read TGTGCTAGCAGCTCCGGACTAGCGGGAGTCAGCTCCTACAATGAGCAGTTCTTC. Translating gives CASSSGLAGVSSYNEQFF. Complete variable domain (other parts from reference TRBV7-6 and TRBJ2-1): GAGVSQSPRYKVTKRGQDVALRCDPISGHVSLYWYRQALGQGPEFLTYFNYEAQQDKSGLPNDRFSAERPEGSISTLTIQRTEQRDSAMYRCASSSGLAGVSSYNEQFFGPGTRLTVL.